What follows describes a single T cell receptor beta chain. Its antigen is as yet unknown. Time point given: pretreatment peripheral blood. This CDR3 comprises 17 residues. Germline CDR1 reads LNHNV; CDR2 reads YYDKDF (reference sequence). The V and J ends lost 0 bases and 8 bases respectively, with 19 bases between them. The sample belongs to a study of PD-L1 blockade in urothelial cancer. At the level of the study: Blood samples had a median of approximately 140,000 T cells, roughly 76,000 unique TCRs, and clonality 0.08 to 0.09. Broader study findings: Below-median pretreatment blood TCR clonality predicted better survival.

Sequencing used immunoSEQ multiplex PCR; TCRdb keeps in-frame clones, though not all of them. The sample consists of more than 40,000 clones, about 81% of them appearing once. The chain employs TRBV15 and TRBJ1-4, with a possible D match to TRBD1 (6 bases). Source: PBMCs, taken around atezolizumab (anti-PD-L1) treatment. The TCR sequence derives from a man in his forties or fifties with urothelial cancer. CDR3 DNA: TGTGCCACCAGCAGAGATTGGGCGAAGGGGGAGAGGGAAAAACTGTTTTTT. Translation gives CATSRDWAKGEREKLFF.